Below are 13 T cell receptor beta chains sequenced from a single sample in a study of metastatic and nonmetastatic thyroid tumors. Each patient came to thyroid surgery without any prior treatment (of any kind). MiXCR reprocessed the PCR reads for TCRdb. The sample yields roughly 22,000 clones, less than 45% seen once. Sequences were obtained from blood. The receptor set was obtained from a male donor with papillary thyroid cancer or a benign thyroid nodule (not recorded which). Some clones in this sample may be carry-over from other donors' samples.

Only a few counts were recorded for this clone. The J gene is TRBJ1-1, the V gene TRBV10-1; D possibly corresponds to TRBD1 (5 bases). V shed 2 bases and J shed 1 base, with 14 bases lying between them. This CDR3 comprises 16 residues. CDR1 WNHNN and CDR2 SYGVQD come from the germline V gene (reference sequence). The CDR3 loop reads CASSEGGVVGNTEAFF. The CDR3 DNA sequence: TGCGCCAGCAGTGAGGGAGGGGTTGTAGGGAACACTGAAGCTTTCTTT.

This clone is labeled as medium-sized. This chain links TRBV4-3 with TRBJ1-1, with TRBD1 identical over 7 bases. This CDR3 contains 12 residues. Germline trimming cut 4 bases from V and 7 bases from J; bases unmatched to any gene: 3. The germline CDR1 and CDR2 sequences are LGHNA and YSLEER. The CDR3, as DNA: TGCGCCAGCAGCCGGGCAGGGGGTGAAGCTTTCTTT. Amino acids: CASSRAGGEAFF.

This rearrangement joins TRBV6-1 to TRBJ1-2; 9 bases fit TRBD1. The ends lost 10 bases at V and 5 bases at J; junction bases unmatched: 11. The germline V gene encodes CDR1 MNHNS and CDR2 SASEGT. The CDR3 loop spans 14 amino acids. In DNA, the CDR3 is TGTGCCATCCCTGGGACAGGGAGAGAATATGGCTACACCTTC. The encoded protein is CAIPGTGREYGYTF.

This clone was seen a few times. This rearrangement joins TRBV27 to TRBJ2-1; 13 bases match TRBD2. This CDR3 region has 14 residues. V dropped 8 bases and J dropped 7; count of bases not matched to a gene: 5. Germline lookup yields CDR1 MNHEY and CDR2 SMNVEV (reference sequence). CDR3 amino acids: CASSWTSGGNEQFF. The CDR3 DNA follows: TGTGCCAGCTCCTGGACTAGCGGGGGTAATGAGCAGTTCTTC.

The gene calls are TRBV27 and TRBJ2-7; TRBD2 is a possible D gene (5 bases). Germline V gene data show CDR1 as MNHEY and CDR2 as SMNVEV (reference sequence). This CDR3 contains 13 residues. Trimming left V 5 bases short and J 5 bases short, with 13 bases between. CDR3 in amino acids: CASSPSGNHEQYF. CDR3 DNA sequence: TGTGCCAGCAGTCCCTCGGGGAACCACGAGCAGTACTTC.

This clone has only a few counts. J is TRBJ2-1 and V is TRBV6-5; no clear D. CDR3 length: 13 amino acids. Germline loops: CDR1 MNHEY, CDR2 SVGAGI. Between the trimmed V and J ends, which lost 1 base and 7 bases, there was a span of 8 bases. The DNA for the CDR3 is TGTGCCAGCAGTTACTTGGCGGAAAATGAGCAGTTCTTC. Its translation: CASSYLAENEQFF.

This clone appeared many times. This rearrangement joins TRBV15 to TRBJ2-2; D is undetermined. V was pared by 4 bases and J by 6 bases, with 15 bases between. In germline, CDR1 is LNHNV, CDR2 YYDKDF (reference sequence). This CDR3 is 15 amino acids long. The CDR3 here is CATSTPHLDSGELFF. The CDR3 nucleotides are TGTGCCACCAGCACCCCTCATCTAGATTCCGGGGAGCTGTTTTTT.

In nucleotides, the CDR3 is TGTGCCAGCAGTGAAGCGCCAAGGTACTATGGCTACACCTTC. Residues: CASSEAPRYYGYTF. This chain links TRBV2 with TRBJ1-2; D is unresolved. Germline CDR1 reads SNHLY; CDR2 reads FYNNEI. The CDR3 extends over 14 amino acids. V gave up 0 bases and J gave up 3 bases, with 8 bases separating them.

The rearrangement uses TRBV11-1 and TRBJ2-7; D is possibly TRBD1 or TRBD2 (7 bases each). The CDR3 totals 16 residues. Germline V gene data show CDR1 as SGHAT and CDR2 as FQDESV (reference sequence). Trimming stripped 4 bases from V and 2 bases from J, with 18 bases between. CDR3 region: CASSSPGAGGAYEQYF. For the CDR3, the DNA is TGTGCCAGCAGCTCCCCTGGGGCAGGGGGGGCCTACGAGCAGTACTTC.

This clone is a singleton in its sample. This chain joins TRBV5-5 and TRBJ1-1; tentative D call: TRBD1 (5 bases). The CDR3 has 12 residues. The germline V and J ends were trimmed by 1 base and 10 bases, with 11 bases remaining between them. CDR1 SGHKS and CDR2 YYEKEE come from the germline V gene (reference sequence). The CDR3 region is CASSLTSRGAFF. The CDR3 region has the DNA TGTGCCAGCAGCTTGACGTCGAGGGGAGCTTTCTTT.

The rearrangement joins TRBV5-5 to TRBJ1-2; D gene ambiguous. The CDR3 contains 13 residues. Trimming took 0 bases from V and 4 from J, leaving 7 bases between them. Germline V lookup: CDR1 SGHKS, CDR2 YYEKEE (reference sequence). CDR3: CASSLGPAYGYTF. DNA for the CDR3: TGTGCCAGCAGCTTGGGTCCAGCCTATGGCTACACCTTC.

The chain employs TRBV5-1 and TRBJ2-2; 11 bases agree with TRBD2. The CDR3 totals 16 residues. Germline CDR1 SGHRS, CDR2 YFSETQ. With 3 bases clipped from V and 5 bases from J, the junction kept 6 bases outside the gene matches. The DNA for the CDR3 is TGCGCCAGCAGCTACCGACTAGCGGGGAAAACCGGGGAGCTGTTTTTT. Encoded protein: CASSYRLAGKTGELFF.

This clone showed up just a few times. V is TRBV2 and J is TRBJ2-3, with TRBD1 identical over 9 bases. Losses at the gene ends were 6 bases for V and 5 bases for J; bases not matched to a gene: 0. The CDR3 spans 12 residues. Looked up from germline, CDR1 is SNHLY and CDR2 is FYNNEI. Written as DNA, the CDR3 is TGTGCCAGCAGGGACAGGGGAGATACGCAGTATTTT. Its protein product is CASRDRGDTQYF.